These T cell receptor beta chains were read from a single sample in a study of cytomegalovirus exposure and HLA in healthy donors. The method was immunoSEQ multiplex PCR; TCRdb's version includes in-frame clones alone and lacks a portion of them. The data hold about 150,000 clones, with about 80% observed a single time. Specimen: PBMCs. Source of these receptors: a woman aged 50 to 60 in good health and CMV-seropositive. The CDR3 runs from the conserved cysteine through the conserved F or W. The order of the fields is V gene, D gene, clone size, J gene, CDR3 DNA, CDR3 protein. A D gene is named only where the DNA matches it firmly. A row's size may be missing; if present it is once, few, many or a size class.

>TRBV6-5|.|few|TRBJ1-5
TGTGCCAGCAGTTCCTCGATCCCTCCGCGTAATCAGCCCCAGCATTTT
CASSSSIPPRNQPQHF
>TRBV27|TRBD1|.|TRBJ1-1
TGTGCCAGCAGTTGGTCCCCGGGACAGGGGTCTTCTGAAGCTTTCTTT
CASSWSPGQGSSEAFF
>TRBV2|TRBD1|once|TRBJ2-3
TGTGCCAGCAGGACAGGGTCCACAGATACGCAGTATTTT
CASRTGSTDTQYF
>TRBV25-1|.|.|TRBJ1-1
TGTGCCAGCAGTGAATATGGGGGCAGCAGCCAAAGTTTCTTT
CASSEYGGSSQSFF
>TRBV20-1|.|.|TRBJ2-7
TGCAGTGCTTCTTCTAGTCAAGAGCAGTACTTC
CSASSSQEQYF
>TRBV7-9|TRBD2|.|TRBJ2-7
TGTGCCAGCAGCGGTAGGCCTACAGCGGGGCTCTTCTACGAGCAGTACTTC
CASSGRPTAGLFYEQYF
>TRBV19|.|.|TRBJ1-2
TGTGCCAGTAGTATGACCTCCGGGACACGGGGATCGGGCTACACCTTC
CASSMTSGTRGSGYTF
>TRBV6-6|TRBD2|.|TRBJ2-7
TGTGCCAGCAGCTCCGGACTAGCGGGGAGCTCCTACGAGCAGTACTTC
CASSSGLAGSSYEQYF
>TRBV30|.|.|TRBJ2-2
TGTGCCTGGAGTGTCGGGACTCTGAACACCGGGGAGCTGTTTTTT
CAWSVGTLNTGELFF
>TRBV7-9|TRBD1|.|TRBJ2-7
TGTGCCAGCAGCTCTAGGGGGCAAGACGAGCAGTACTTC
CASSSRGQDEQYF
>TRBV10-3|.|.|TRBJ2-3
TGTGCCATCAGTGAGGGACAGAACACAGATACGCAGTATTTT
CAISEGQNTDTQYF
>TRBV7-8|.|.|TRBJ1-2
TGTGCCAGCAGCTTCATGACAGGCTTGGGGGGGGGCTACACCTTC
CASSFMTGLGGGYTF
>TRBV27|TRBD1|.|TRBJ1-6
TGTGCCAGCAGACAGGGGGCGGGTTCACCCCTCCACTTT
CASRQGAGSPLHF
>TRBV4-3|.|few|TRBJ2-7
TGCGCCAGCAGCCAAGATTGGCAGGGTAGGAACGAGCAGTACTTC
CASSQDWQGRNEQYF
>TRBV7-9|.|few|TRBJ1-2
TGTGCCAGCAGCTTTTCAAACTATGGCTACACCTTC
CASSFSNYGYTF
>TRBV7-2|TRBD1|.|TRBJ2-7
TGTGCCAGCAGCTTAGTCGGACAGGACTCCTACGAGCAGTACTTC
CASSLVGQDSYEQYF
>TRBV7-8|.|once|TRBJ2-6
TGTGCCAGCTCATGGGGGGGGGCAGCTGGGGCCAACGTCCTGACTTTC
CASSWGGAAGANVLTF